This entry concerns a single TCR beta chain. Original methodology: Reference gene primer amplification gave estimated nucleated cell counts. Profiling relied on immunoSEQ multiplex PCR, and the TCRdb table lists in-frame clones only, not all of them. V and J calls and clone size follow that table, whereas D and trimming were derived from the DNA. Of under 300,000 clones listed, 88% are singletons. These data belong to a study of blood T cell repertoires in COVID-19. Turning to the study itself: PBMCs, B-cell-depleted T cells, or T cells were the source of the cDNA or gDNA that made up the material.

Germline V gives CDR1 LGHDT, CDR2 YNNKEL (reference sequence). The CDR3 is 12 amino acids. The trim removed 4 bases at V and 8 bases at J, leaving 3 bases unmatched. Cohort placement rested on clinical history that participants reported themselves. The chain combines TRBV3-1 (or the pseudogene TRBV3-2) with TRBJ1-1; 8 nucleotides line up with TRBD1. Sequenced material: PBMCs or T cells enriched from blood (not recorded which). This sequence originates from a woman aged 40 to 50 with acute COVID-19. Here the CDR3 reads CASSRGTGEAFF. CDR3 DNA: TGTGCCAGCAGCCGGGGGACAGGAGAAGCTTTCTTT.